This T cell receptor beta chain came from a study of T cell repertoires in cytomegalovirus infection. Study-wide context: Evidence of both CMV infection and a matching HLA type came from public TCR beta signatures.

Study observations and caveats: HLA-C-restricted CMV clonotypes gave the most frequent clonotype in two of eight donors. Frequencies of public TCR beta families were cumulated, and this identified carriers of CMV plus the relevant HLA.

With 6 bases removed from V and 4 bases from J, the gap between germline ends came to 13 bases. This CDR3 has 14 residues. This clonotype was seen only a few times. No antigen is known for it. In TCRdb, the reads were re-called with MiXCR into one record per CDR3 protein. Of fewer than 550,000 distinct CDR3 sequences listed, approximately 31% are singletons. This chain uses TRBV12-3 or TRBV12-4 with TRBJ2-4, with D possibly being TRBD1 (5 bases). The origin of this receptor is a human donor in good health (CMV status not recorded). Some clones in this sample may be carry-over from other donors' samples. The sequencing sample was made of PBMCs. This chain's CDR3 is CASSNNRQKNIQYF. CDR3 DNA: TGTGCCAGCAGCAACAACCGACAGAAAAACATTCAGTACTTC.